Below are 12 T cell receptor beta chains sequenced from a single sample in a study of T cell repertoires in aging, cancer and after chemotherapy. Amplification of TCR beta used genomic DNA extracted from peripheral blood. A mixed TRB-A/B primer pool amplified rearranged TRB by multiplex touch-down PCR. TCRdb re-analysed the multiplex PCR reads in MiXCR, keeping a single row per CDR3 protein. Of approximately 1,500 distinct CDR3 sequences detected, around 48% appear once; the ten largest clones hold 38%. The specimen was blood. Every receptor here comes from a human donor with a blood cancer.

This rearrangement joins TRBV28 to TRBJ2-4, with a tentative D call TRBD1 (6 bases). CDR3 length equals 15 residues. Trimming cost V 6 bases and J 1 base, with 13 bases left between them. Germline-derived CDR1 and CDR2 are MDHEN and SYDVKM. The CDR3 protein is CASSAPDRAKNIQYF. CDR3 coding DNA: TGTGCCAGCAGCGCCCCCGACAGGGCCAAAAACATTCAGTACTTC.

The CDR3, as DNA: TGTGCCAGCTCACCGGCCGGACAGGGGGACAATCAGCCCCAGCATTTT. Translating it yields CASSPAGQGDNQPQHF. V usage is TRBV5-6 and J usage is TRBJ1-5, with 10 bases aligning to TRBD1. With 7 bases clipped from V and 3 bases from J, the junction kept 10 bases outside the gene matches. This CDR3 region has 16 residues. CDR1 is SGHDT, CDR2 YYEEEE, per germline.

DNA of the CDR3: TGTGCCAGCAGTGGGGGGAGCGGAGAGACCCAGTACTTC. This gives the protein CASSGGSGETQYF. The V call is TRBV12-3 or TRBV12-4, the J call TRBJ2-5, with a tentative D call TRBD2 (6 bases). With 5 bases removed from V and 4 bases from J, the gap between germline ends came to 11 bases. This CDR3 is 13 amino acids long.

V gene TRBV20-1 combines with J gene TRBJ2-3; D ambiguous. Trimming pared 3 bases from V and 4 bases from J, leaving 20 bases between. The CDR3 loop spans 16 amino acids. Germline CDR1 is DFQATT and CDR2 is SNEGSKA (reference sequence). The CDR3 here is CSASQFVLAGADTQYF. Written as DNA, the CDR3 is TGCAGTGCTAGTCAGTTTGTTTTGGCAGGCGCAGATACGCAGTATTTT.

As concerns this clonotype: Just one base apart from a much larger clone, this may be a read error. The conserved final phenylalanine or tryptophan is absent from the CDR3, which likely points to a read error. This chain links TRBV12-3 or TRBV12-4 with TRBJ1-2; weak D call: TRBD1 (5 bases). The V end lost 5 bases, the J end lost 0 bases, and 7 bases lay between the germline ends. The CDR3 covers 13 residues. CDR3 in amino acids: CASSRQTNYGYTL. The DNA for the CDR3 is TGTGCCAGCAGTCGACAGACTAACTATGGCTACACCTTA.

Concerning this clonotype itself: This could be a read error, since a much larger clone is one nucleotide away. The V and J genes are TRBV7-6 and TRBJ2-7, with D possibly being TRBD1 or TRBD2 (6 bases each). This CDR3 is built from 15 residues. CDR1 and CDR2 (germline): SGHVS, FNYEAQ. The CDR3 sequence is CARSLEWGAAYEQYF. The CDR3 coding sequence is TGTGCCAGGAGCTTAGAGTGGGGGGCTGCCTACGAGCAGTACTTC.

This chain links TRBV5-1 with TRBJ2-5; 7 bases are shared with TRBD2. Germline CDR1 SGHRS, CDR2 YFSETQ. Trimming cost V 7 bases and J 2 bases; bases outside gene matches: 2. The length of the CDR3 is 12 residues. CDR3 loop: CASGEGQETQYF. The DNA for the CDR3 is TGCGCCAGCGGGGAGGGACAAGAGACCCAGTACTTC. The whole variable domain, filled in from reference TRBV5-1 and TRBJ2-5, reads KAGVTQTPRYLIKTRGQQVTLSCSPISGHRSVSWYQQTPGQGLQFLFEYFSETQRNKGNFPGRFSGRQFSNSRSEMNVSTLELGDSALYLCASGEGQETQYFGPGTRLLVL.

This chain connects TRBV20-1 to TRBJ2-2; 8 nucleotides align to TRBD1. Germline CDR1 is DFQATT and CDR2 is SNEGSKA (reference sequence). CDR3 size: 13 residues. Unmatched junction bases numbered 5, after V lost 5 bases and J lost 6 bases. The CDR3 DNA reads as TGCAGTGCTTCGGACAGGGCGGCCGGGGAGCTGTTTTTT. It yields the protein CSASDRAAGELFF.

The V gene is TRBV7-6, the J gene TRBJ2-1; D is undetermined. The V gene's germline CDR1 is SGHVS and CDR2 FNYEAQ. The CDR3 consists of 11 residues. The V end lost 5 bases, the J end lost 5 bases, and 4 bases lay between the germline ends. In nucleotides, the CDR3 is TGTGCCAGCAGCGCAAACAATGAGCAGTTCTTC. Protein product: CASSANNEQFF.

V gene TRBV10-3 combines with J gene TRBJ2-3; TRBD2 matches 9 bases. CDR3 length: 14 amino acids. Germline V gene lookup returns CDR1 ENHRY and CDR2 SYGVKD. J was trimmed by 0 bases and V by 10 bases; bases with no gene match: 5. CDR3 sequence: CATNSGGSTDTQYF. In DNA form, the CDR3 reads TGTGCCACCAATAGCGGGGGTAGCACAGATACGCAGTATTTT.

Within the sample, this clonotype is large. This sequence joins TRBV6-5 and TRBJ2-1, with 14 bases fitting TRBD2. The germline V gene encodes CDR1 MNHEY and CDR2 SVGAGI. CDR3 length: 17 residues. With V trimmed by 6 bases and J by 4 bases, 8 bases remained unmatched. CDR3 sequence: CASRPQTSGRGYNEQFF. In nucleotides, the CDR3 is TGTGCCAGCAGACCTCAGACTAGCGGGAGGGGGTACAATGAGCAGTTCTTC.

The chain couples TRBV12-3 or TRBV12-4 to TRBJ1-2; D might be TRBD1 (5 bases). The CDR3 length is 14 residues. The V end was cut by 5 bases, the J end by 4 bases, with 14 bases between. The CDR3 coding sequence is TGTGCCAGCAGTCTAAGGCGGGGGACCTATGGCTACACCTTC. Amino acids: CASSLRRGTYGYTF.